The 26 T cell receptor delta chains in this list originate from one sample, sequenced in a study of gamma-delta T cells after stem cell transplantation (dated by TCRdb to the mid-2010s). Libraries were prepared through RT-PCR. Sequencer: Illumina MiSeq. Clones were re-identified by TCRdb from the public reads with CATT, and rows with the same DNA were merged. For this sample the table gives 500 or so delta-chain clones, of which about 10% were detected only once. The ten largest account for around 60% of the sample. Sequenced material: gamma-delta T cells. The receptors originated from a human donor. It is not recorded whose cells these are; they may come from a transplant donor.

Within the sample, this clone is large. The identical CDR3 is also encoded by other nucleotide sequences in the sample. The rearrangement links TRDV2 to TRDJ2, with 7 bases matching TRDD3. The CDR3 sequence is 14 residues long. After removal of 0 bases from V and 3 bases from J, the junction contained 0 bases not matched to a gene. Per germline, CDR1 GEAIGNYY and CDR2 EKD. CDR3 DNA: TGTGCCTGTGACACCTGGGGGATGACAGCACAACTCTTCTTT. The encoded protein is CACDTWGMTAQLFF.

Sample share makes this clone large. Other nucleotide sequences in the sample specify the same CDR3. This sequence joins TRDV2 and TRDJ2; possibly TRDD3 for D (5 bases). Germline CDR1 GEAIGNYY, CDR2 EKD. Trimming pared 2 bases from V and 6 bases from J, leaving 21 bases between. This CDR3 comprises 17 residues. The CDR3 DNA reads as TGTGCCTGTGACAACGTGGACGGGGGCCGCTGGGCAGCACAACTCTTCTTT. Protein: CACDNVDGGRWAAQLFF.

This clone was observed a few times. TCRdb's entry gives the protein of a much larger clone, which mismatches this DNA's translation at residue 16, likely from a read error; the protein reported here is translated from the DNA. The chain joins TRDV2 to TRDJ1; 9 bases line up with TRDD3. The CDR3 runs to 18 residues. From germline, CDR1 is GEAIGNYY and CDR2 EKD. For the CDR3, the DNA is TGTGCCTGTGACGTCCTCCGGGGCGTACTGGGGGACACCGATAAATTCATCTTT. The encoded protein is CACDVLRGVLGDTDKFIF.

This clone is deemed medium-sized (0.01 to 0.1%). This is likely an artifact of a read error, given a far larger clone one base away. Other nucleotide sequences from this sample produce the same CDR3. The chain combines TRDV2 with TRDJ1; TRDD3 is a possible D gene (6 bases). This CDR3 spans 13 amino acids. The V gene lost 7 bases and the J gene lost 4 bases, with 15 bases spanning the gap. In germline, CDR1 is GEAIGNYY, CDR2 EKD. CDR3 DNA sequence: TGTGCCTGCGACGGGATAACCAGCGATAAACTCATCTTT. Protein sequence: CACDGITSDKLIF.

This clone showed up just a few times. Translating this DNA gives a protein that differs at residue 9 from the TCRdb one, which belongs to a much larger clone; a read error is likely, and the protein shown is this translation. The chain joins TRDV2 to TRDJ1, with D tentatively TRDD3 (5 bases). The CDR3 has 18 residues. V lost 0 bases to trimming and J lost 0 bases, with 19 bases between them. CDR1 is GEAIGNYY and CDR2 is EKD in the germline V gene. Here the CDR3 DNA reads TGTGCCTGTGACACCGTGCCCCCCCTCGGGGGTCACACCGATAAACTCATCTTT. Its translation is CACDTVPPLGGHTDKLIF.

By sample fraction, this clone is medium-sized. This may be a read error, as it is one base from a much larger clone. The J gene is TRDJ1, the V gene TRDV2, with D maybe TRDD3 (6 bases). The CDR3 is made up of 16 amino acids. Germline-derived CDR1 and CDR2 are GEAIGNYY and EKD. CDR3 sequence reads: CACDPLGIADTDRLIF. In DNA, the CDR3 is TGTGCCTGCGACCCTCTGGGGATCGCCGACACCGATAGACTCATCTTT.

In the case of this clone: The amino acid sequence in TCRdb belongs to a much larger clone and departs from this DNA's translation at residue 14, likely a sequencing read error; the sequence shown is translated from the DNA. The chain carries TRDV2 and TRDJ1, with 12 nucleotides matching TRDD3. Per the germline V gene, CDR1 is GEAIGNYY and CDR2 is EKD. The CDR3 runs 17 residues. DNA of the CDR3: TGTGCCTGTGACAATGTACTGGGGGATACTTACACCGATAGACTCATCTTT. Translated, it gives CACDNVLGDTYTDRLIF.

Turning to this clone: A read error is possible here, since a much larger clone lies one base away. This sample includes further DNA sequences coding for the same CDR3. The chain carries TRDV2 and TRDJ3; 10 nucleotides line up with TRDD3. Germline CDR1 is GEAIGNYY and CDR2 is EKD. After removal of 3 bases from V and 1 base from J, the junction contained 8 bases not matched to a gene. The CDR3 has 19 residues. The CDR3 region is CACDSGGYVRSWDTRQMFF. The DNA for the CDR3 is TGTGCCTGTGACTCCGGGGGATACGTTCGGTCCTGGGACACCCGACAGATGTTTTTC.

This clone qualifies as large. The sample carries other DNA sequences with the same CDR3. The chain recombines TRDV2 with TRDJ1, with TRDD3 matching 12 bases. The CDR3 runs 18 residues. Trimming at V came to 0 bases and at J to 3 bases, leaving 10 bases not matched to a gene. CDR1 and CDR2 from the germline V gene are GEAIGNYY and EKD. The CDR3 nucleotides are TGTGCCTGTGACACCTTGGTTCCTGGGGGATACGGTTCCGATAAACTCATCTTT. As protein: CACDTLVPGGYGSDKLIF.

This clone was detected only a few times. A much larger clone is a single base away; this may be a read error. The sample contains more than one DNA sequence encoding this CDR3. V and J are TRDV2 and TRDJ2, with TRDD3 identical over 8 bases. Germline CDR1 GEAIGNYY, CDR2 EKD. The CDR3 length is 14 residues. CDR3 nucleotides: TGTGCCTGTGACACCTGGGGGATGACGGCACAACTCTTCTTT. It codes for CACDTWGMTAQLFF.

To note about this clone: A far larger clone is one base from this, pointing to a likely read error. The chain uses TRDV2 and TRDJ3; D possibly corresponds to TRDD3 (5 bases). The CDR3 is made up of 21 amino acids. Germline CDR1 and CDR2: GEAIGNYY and EKD. The CDR3 coding sequence is TGTGCCTGTGACACAGCTCCGGGCGGCCACCGGAGCTCCTGGGACGCCCGACAGATGTTTTTC. Its protein product is CACDTAPGGHRSSWDARQMFF.

This clone turned up a few times. The protein recorded in TCRdb matches a much larger clone and deviates from this DNA's translation at residue 15, suggesting a read error; the protein here is obtained by translating the DNA. The CDR3, as DNA: TGTGCCTGTGACAATGTACTGGGGGATACTTACACCGATAAATTCATCTTT. Translating it yields CACDNVLGDTYTDKFIF. V and J are TRDV2 and TRDJ1; 12 nucleotides agree with TRDD3. Germline V gene sequence: CDR1 GEAIGNYY, CDR2 EKD. The CDR3 is 17 amino acids.

In its sample, this clone ranks as medium-sized. The chain links TRDV2 to TRDJ1; 9 bases are a match to TRDD3. Trimming at V came to 3 bases and at J to 2 bases, leaving 6 bases not matched to a gene. The CDR3 is 15 amino acids. Germline assignment: CDR1 GEAIGNYY and CDR2 EKD. CDR3 DNA: TGTGCCTGTGACCCACTGGGGGACCCTACCGATAAACTCATCTTT. Translating gives CACDPLGDPTDKLIF.

Sample share makes this clone medium-sized. A read error is the likely source, as a far larger clone sits one nucleotide away. This chain uses TRDV2 with TRDJ1; 8 nucleotides align to TRDD3. Germline CDR1 is GEAIGNYY and CDR2 is EKD. The CDR3 loop spans 18 amino acids. The CDR3 DNA reads as TGTGCCCGTGACACCGTAACTGGGGGGCCACCTTACACCGATAAACTCATCTTT. Translating gives CARDTVTGGPPYTDKLIF.

About this clone itself: This likely stems from a read error, as it lies one base from a far larger clone. Other DNA sequences in the sample encode the same CDR3. The rearrangement uses TRDV2 and TRDJ1; 11 bases align to TRDD3. J was trimmed by 2 bases and V by 7 bases; bases with no gene match: 11. This CDR3 has 16 amino acids. Germline CDR1 GEAIGNYY, CDR2 EKD. The CDR3 sequence: CACSSLLGDTTDKLIF. CDR3 bases: TGTGCCTGCTCTTCCTTATTGGGGGATACGACCGATAAACTCATCTTT.

To note about this clone: TCRdb assigns this DNA the protein of a much larger clone, which departs from its translation at residue 4; this likely reflects a read error, and the protein shown comes from translating the DNA. The chain has TRDV2 and TRDJ1; the match to TRDD3 covers 7 bases. The length of the CDR3 is 20 residues. Germline lookup yields CDR1 GEAIGNYY and CDR2 EKD. J gave up 0 bases and V 5 bases, and 23 bases lay outside the gene matches. The CDR3 nucleotides are TGTGCCTGTGGCACGATGCTCCAGCCTGGGGGCCCTCCCCACACCGATAAACTCATCTTT. It codes for CACGTMLQPGGPPHTDKLIF.

This clone came up a few times. This is likely an artifact of a read error, given a far larger clone one base away. Other DNA sequences in the same sample also yield this CDR3. The J gene is TRDJ1, the V gene TRDV2; no firm D call. CDR3 length equals 14 residues. Germline V gene lookup returns CDR1 GEAIGNYY and CDR2 EKD. CDR3 in amino acids: CACDPIADTDKLIF. Written as DNA, the CDR3 is TGCGCCTGTGACCCTATAGCGGACACCGATAAACTCATCTTT.

This clone has a handful of counts. This likely reflects a read error, since a far larger clone is one base away. The chain recombines TRDV2 with TRDJ3, with 12 bases that match TRDD3. CDR1 is GEAIGNYY, CDR2 EKD, per germline. The CDR3 has 20 residues. The CDR3 region has the DNA TGTGCCTGTGGCACCGTAGTACTGGGGGATACTCCTGAGCGTGCCCGACAGATGTTTTTC. Protein: CACGTVVLGDTPERARQMFF.

There are a few counts of this clone. A far larger clone is one nucleotide away, so this likely arose from a read error. Additional DNA sequences in this sample encode the identical CDR3. V gene TRDV2 combines with J gene TRDJ1; D tentatively fits TRDD2 or TRDD3 (6 bases each). Trimming removed 6 bases from V and 2 bases from J, with 21 bases in between. CDR1 is GEAIGNYY, CDR2 EKD, per germline. The CDR3 extends over 16 amino acids. The CDR3 region has the DNA TGTGCCTGTTCTTCCTTATTGGGAGATACGACCGATAAACTCATCTTT. Its protein product is CACSSLLGDTTDKLIF.

Turning to this clone: This DNA translates differently at residue 6 from the TCRdb protein, which is that of a much larger clone; a read error is likely, and the protein shown is the DNA's own translation. The chain carries TRDV2 and TRDJ1; 7 bases agree with TRDD3. This CDR3 comprises 20 residues. Germline V gene lookup returns CDR1 GEAIGNYY and CDR2 EKD. V trimming: 1 base; J trimming: 0 bases; junction bases outside the gene matches: 19. In DNA form, the CDR3 reads TGTGCCTGTGACACGGTGCTCCAGCCTGGGGGCCCTCCCCACACCGATAAACTCATCTTT. Amino acid sequence: CACDTVLQPGGPPHTDKLIF.

By frequency in the sample, this clone is large. At the DNA level, this CDR3 is encoded by other sequences in the same sample as well. This chain uses TRDV2 with TRDJ1; 9 positions match TRDD3. CDR1 and CDR2 (germline): GEAIGNYY, EKD. This CDR3 region has 18 residues. The junction had 14 bases not matched to a gene; V was cut back by 0 bases and J by 4 bases. The CDR3 here is CACDTAGPTGGKFDKLIF. Written as DNA, the CDR3 is TGTGCCTGTGACACCGCGGGGCCCACTGGGGGAAAGTTCGATAAACTCATCTTT.

This clone was recorded a few times. This DNA's translation differs at residue 6 from TCRdb's protein, which comes from a much larger clone; a read error is likely, and the protein shown is translated from the DNA. V usage is TRDV2 and J usage is TRDJ1; D uncertain. CDR3 length equals 16 residues. Germline CDR1 GEAIGNYY, CDR2 EKD. V was clipped by 2 bases and J by 0 bases, with 15 bases between them. Written as DNA, the CDR3 is TGTGCCTGTGACAGTCCCAACGAAGGAAACACCGATAAACTCATCTTT. Amino acids: CACDSPNEGNTDKLIF.

This clone is large (0.1 to 1%) within its sample. Other DNA sequences of this sample code for an identical CDR3. The chain couples TRDV2 to TRDJ1; 11 bases agree with TRDD3. Trimming removed 3 bases from V and 1 base from J; junction bases left unmatched: 9. There are 17 residues in the CDR3. Germline V gene lookup returns CDR1 GEAIGNYY and CDR2 EKD. DNA for the CDR3: TGTGCCTGTGACCTACTGGGGGATAACCCCCTCACCGATAAACTCATCTTT. Protein: CACDLLGDNPLTDKLIF.

This clone was detected a few times. A far larger clone is just one base off, so this is likely a read error. The genes are TRDV2 and TRDJ3, with TRDD3 identical over 8 bases. The junction had 16 bases not matched to a gene; V was cut back by 1 base and J by 0 bases. The CDR3 runs 22 residues. Germline V lookup: CDR1 GEAIGNYY, CDR2 EKD. The CDR3 protein is CACDTGTGGSPLSSWDTRQMFF. CDR3 in DNA: TGTGCCTGTGACACTGGAACTGGGGGTTCTCCCTTAAGCTCCTGGGACACCCGACAGATGTTTTTC.

By proportion, this clone is medium-sized. A far larger clone is a single base away, which makes a read error likely. Other DNA sequences of this sample code for an identical CDR3. This chain links TRDV2 with TRDJ1; 8 positions match TRDD3. Germline V CDR1 and CDR2: GEAIGNYY, EKD. CDR3 length: 14 residues. CDR3 sequence reads: CACDTLGEHDKLIF. The CDR3 DNA follows: TGTGCCTGTGACACCCTGGGGGAGCACGATAAGCTCATCTTT.

On this clone itself: TCRdb shows a much larger clone's protein in place of this DNA's translation, and the two differ at residue 16, likely through a read error; the protein shown is translated from the DNA. The genes are TRDV2 and TRDJ1, with 11 bases aligning to TRDD3. The CDR3 runs to 17 residues. Germline CDR1 and CDR2: GEAIGNYY and EKD. This CDR3 is CACDLLGDMGAADKLTF. The CDR3 DNA reads as TGTGCCTGTGACTTACTGGGGGATATGGGGGCAGCCGATAAACTCACCTTT.